This TCR beta chain was observed in a study of blood T cell repertoires in COVID-19. Looking at the study overall: Italy, Spain and the United States were the sources of the convalescent and acute COVID-19 samples. Sources were T cells, B-cell-depleted T cells, or PBMCs; the material itself was cDNA or gDNA.

The CDR3 has 18 amino acids. The J segment lost 8 bases and the V segment lost 5 bases, leaving 13 bases of the junction unmatched. Germline V gene lookup returns CDR1 LNHDA and CDR2 SQIVND (reference sequence). Per the original data handling: Reference gene primer amplification in the assay estimated nucleated cell counts. Some clones are missing from TCRdb's copy, which holds only in-frame ones; the method was immunoSEQ multiplex PCR. The DNA was the basis for D and trimming; V, J and clone size are from that table. The sample carries under 250,000 clones, about nine tenths recorded once. The V gene is TRBV19, the J gene TRBJ2-1; 15 nucleotides line up with TRBD2. The sequenced sample consisted of peripheral blood. The source is a man aged 60-69 years who had recovered from COVID-19. The CDR3 protein is CASSGARTSGGAVYEQFF. As DNA, the CDR3 is TGTGCCAGTAGTGGTGCCAGGACTAGCGGGGGGGCAGTCTATGAGCAGTTCTTC.